The present T cell receptor (beta chain) was sequenced within a study of T cell responses to AZD1222 COVID-19 vaccine. TCRdb's table, derived via immunoSEQ multiplex PCR, lists solely in-frame clones and lacks some. The table records 150,000 to 200,000 clones, about 91% of them present only once. Germline CDR1 and CDR2: SGHDN and FVKESK. The CDR3 spans 13 residues. V was pared by 0 bases and J by 8 bases, with 8 bases between. The TCR sequence derives from an adult who received the AZD1222 COVID-19 vaccine. The sequenced sample was peripheral blood, obtained 28 days after the second AZD1222 dose. The rearrangement joins TRBV14 to TRBJ1-5; a possible D gene is TRBD1 (5 bases). This CDR3 is CASSQDIGEPQHF. Written as DNA, the CDR3 is TGTGCCAGCAGCCAAGATATAGGGGAGCCCCAGCATTTT.